Below, 3 T cell receptor beta chains from the same sample are listed, as sequenced in a study of shared clonotypes between healthy human individuals. Method: immunoSEQ multiplex PCR; TCRdb's copy keeps in-frame clones and lacks some. The sample consists of 950,000 to 1,200,000 clones, 60% to 85% of them appearing once. The material sequenced was memory CD4+ T cells from PBMCs. Specified subset: CD45RA-negative fraction. These receptors were collected from a young man in good health. Some clones in this sample may be carry-over from other donors' samples.

The rearrangement uses TRBV9 and TRBJ2-5; TRBD1 aligns across 8 bases. The trim removed 0 bases at V and 4 bases at J, leaving 5 bases unmatched. This CDR3 contains 15 residues. From germline, CDR1 is SGDLS and CDR2 YYNGEE. The CDR3 DNA sequence: TGTGCCAGCAGCGTAGTAGGACAGGGTTCAGAGACCCAGTACTTC. It codes for CASSVVGQGSETQYF.

Regarding this clone: This same CDR3 is encoded by further DNA sequences in the sample. This chain links TRBV2 with TRBJ1-1; TRBD1 aligns across 8 bases. The V segment lost 6 bases and the J segment 6 bases; nucleotides outside the gene matches: 3. CDR3 length: 12 amino acids. Germline loops: CDR1 SNHLY, CDR2 FYNNEI. CDR3 sequence (DNA): TGTGCCAGCAGGGACAGGGTGGCTGAAGCTTTCTTT. Its protein is CASRDRVAEAFF.

V is TRBV6-6 and J is TRBJ2-2; no firm D call. V gave up 7 bases and J gave up 4 bases, with 19 bases separating them. The V gene's germline CDR1 is MNHNY and CDR2 SVGAGI (reference sequence). The CDR3 has 16 residues. Here the CDR3 reads CASNPSRAASTGELFF. In DNA, the CDR3 is TGTGCCAGCAATCCCAGTCGGGCGGCTAGCACCGGGGAGCTGTTTTTT.